A selection of T cell receptor beta chains follows, all from one sample in a study of CD8+CD57+ T cells in acquired aplastic anemia. TCRdb called the reads again in MiXCR, with one record for every CDR3 protein. The sample yields 250,000 to 300,000 distinct CDR3 sequences, about 50% seen once. The sample was sorted CD4+, CD8+, or CD8+CD57+ T cells (not recorded which) from PBMCs. The receptors derive from a human donor with aplastic anemia. CDR3s include the opening cysteine and the closing phenylalanine or tryptophan. Each record gives: D gene, J gene, clone size, V gene, CDR3 protein, CDR3 DNA. A D gene is named only where the DNA matches it firmly. The size entry is marked missing in some rows and otherwise reads once, few, many or a size class.

d_call: NA; j_call: TRBJ1-5; clone_size: NA; v_call: TRBV10-2; cdr3_aa: CASSTPGTGYQPQHF; cdr3_nt: TGCGCCAGCAGCACCCCCGGGACCGGCTATCAGCCCCAGCATTTT
d_call: NA; j_call: TRBJ2-7; clone_size: NA; v_call: TRBV20-1; cdr3_aa: CSAQDRLREQYF; cdr3_nt: TGCAGTGCACAAGACAGGTTGCGTGAGCAGTACTTC
d_call: NA; j_call: TRBJ2-5; clone_size: NA; v_call: TRBV7-3; cdr3_aa: CASSLTGEGASQETQYF; cdr3_nt: TGTGCCAGCAGCTTGACCGGGGAGGGGGCATCCCAAGAGACCCAGTACTTC
d_call: NA; j_call: TRBJ1-2; clone_size: NA; v_call: TRBV12-3/TRBV12-4; cdr3_aa: CASTRVSGGYTF; cdr3_nt: TGTGCCAGCACCCGCGTGAGTGGTGGCTACACCTTC
d_call: TRBD1; j_call: TRBJ1-4; clone_size: many; v_call: TRBV2; cdr3_aa: CASTHDRVSNEKLFF; cdr3_nt: TGTGCCAGTACCCATGACAGGGTGTCTAATGAAAAACTGTTTTTT
d_call: NA; j_call: TRBJ2-7; clone_size: NA; v_call: TRBV10-3; cdr3_aa: CAISDTEYEQYF; cdr3_nt: TGTGCCATCAGTGACACCGAATACGAGCAGTACTTC
d_call: NA; j_call: TRBJ1-4; clone_size: NA; v_call: TRBV29-1; cdr3_aa: CSVGGNEKLFF; cdr3_nt: TGCAGCGTTGGAGGGAATGAAAAACTGTTTTTT
d_call: TRBD1; j_call: TRBJ1-2; clone_size: NA; v_call: TRBV12-3/TRBV12-4; cdr3_aa: CASSFGTGGYGYTF; cdr3_nt: TGTGCCAGCAGTTTTGGGACAGGGGGCTATGGCTACACCTTC
d_call: TRBD1; j_call: TRBJ1-1; clone_size: NA; v_call: TRBV5-1; cdr3_aa: CASSKGQGANNEAFF; cdr3_nt: TGCGCCAGCAGCAAAGGACAGGGGGCTAACAATGAAGCTTTCTTT
d_call: TRBD1; j_call: TRBJ1-2; clone_size: few; v_call: TRBV12-3/TRBV12-4; cdr3_aa: CASSEGTGFDGYTF; cdr3_nt: TGTGCCAGCAGTGAAGGGACAGGGTTCGATGGCTACACCTTC
d_call: NA; j_call: TRBJ2-3; clone_size: many; v_call: TRBV11-2; cdr3_aa: CASSFKGYGTDTQYF; cdr3_nt: TGTGCCAGCAGCTTCAAGGGATATGGAACAGATACGCAGTATTTT
d_call: TRBD2; j_call: TRBJ2-1; clone_size: NA; v_call: TRBV9; cdr3_aa: CASSVGLAGGDNEQFF; cdr3_nt: TGTGCCAGCAGCGTAGGCTTAGCGGGAGGGGACAATGAGCAGTTCTTC
d_call: TRBD2; j_call: TRBJ2-3; clone_size: many; v_call: TRBV6-5; cdr3_aa: CASSYSGREGGHTQYF; cdr3_nt: TGTGCCAGCAGTTACTCAGGGCGGGAGGGCGGTCATACGCAGTATTTT
d_call: TRBD1; j_call: TRBJ1-2; clone_size: NA; v_call: TRBV20-1; cdr3_aa: CSARGGSGYGYTF; cdr3_nt: TGCAGTGCCAGGGGGGGGAGTGGCTATGGCTACACCTTC
d_call: TRBD1; j_call: TRBJ1-1; clone_size: NA; v_call: TRBV7-2; cdr3_aa: CASSSGTVPEAFF; cdr3_nt: TGTGCCAGCAGCTCAGGGACAGTGCCTGAAGCTTTCTTT
d_call: TRBD2; j_call: TRBJ2-3; clone_size: many; v_call: TRBV5-1; cdr3_aa: CASSPSGSADTQYF; cdr3_nt: TGCGCCAGCAGCCCGAGCGGGAGTGCAGATACGCAGTATTTT
d_call: NA; j_call: TRBJ2-1; clone_size: many; v_call: TRBV12-3/TRBV12-4; cdr3_aa: CATSDRTVGEQFF; cdr3_nt: TGTGCCACCTCCGACAGGACCGTGGGTGAGCAGTTCTTC
d_call: TRBD1; j_call: TRBJ2-6; clone_size: once; v_call: TRBV9; cdr3_aa: CASSADRGHSGANVLTF; cdr3_nt: TGTGCCAGCAGCGCAGACAGGGGGCATTCTGGGGCCAACGTCCTGACTTTC
d_call: NA; j_call: TRBJ2-6; clone_size: once; v_call: TRBV9; cdr3_aa: CASSVLGTGANVLTF; cdr3_nt: TGTGCCAGCAGCGTATTGGGAACCGGGGCCAACGTCCTGACTTTC
d_call: NA; j_call: TRBJ2-7; clone_size: NA; v_call: TRBV20-1; cdr3_aa: CSARARGGISYEQYF; cdr3_nt: TGCAGTGCTAGAGCCAGGGGGGGCATTTCCTACGAGCAGTACTTC
d_call: TRBD2; j_call: TRBJ2-5; clone_size: NA; v_call: TRBV10-3; cdr3_aa: CAISVLGSGGARETQYF; cdr3_nt: TGTGCCATCAGTGTATTGGGAAGCGGGGGCGCTAGGGAGACCCAGTACTTC
d_call: NA; j_call: TRBJ2-7; clone_size: many; v_call: TRBV12-3/TRBV12-4; cdr3_aa: CASSFSQVGYEQYF; cdr3_nt: TGTGCCAGCAGTTTCTCACAGGTAGGCTACGAGCAGTACTTC
d_call: NA; j_call: TRBJ2-2; clone_size: NA; v_call: TRBV7-6; cdr3_aa: CASSLEASNTGELFF; cdr3_nt: TGTGCCAGCAGCCTTGAGGCCTCGAACACCGGGGAGCTGTTTTTT
d_call: NA; j_call: TRBJ2-1; clone_size: NA; v_call: TRBV2; cdr3_aa: CAINGVYNEQFF; cdr3_nt: TGTGCCATCAACGGGGTATACAATGAGCAGTTCTTC
d_call: NA; j_call: TRBJ2-7; clone_size: NA; v_call: TRBV3-1; cdr3_aa: CASSQNVGELYF; cdr3_nt: TGTGCCAGCAGCCAAAATGTCGGGGAGCTGTACTTC
d_call: NA; j_call: TRBJ1-5; clone_size: many; v_call: TRBV12-3/TRBV12-4; cdr3_aa: CASTRGWVQPQHF; cdr3_nt: TGTGCCAGCACCCGGGGGTGGGTGCAGCCCCAGCATTTT
d_call: NA; j_call: TRBJ2-3; clone_size: NA; v_call: TRBV7-8; cdr3_aa: CASSFSGADTQYF; cdr3_nt: TGTGCCAGCAGCTTCTCAGGGGCAGATACGCAGTATTTT
d_call: NA; j_call: TRBJ2-1; clone_size: NA; v_call: TRBV24-1; cdr3_aa: CATSVLGGQLNPSEQFF; cdr3_nt: TGTGCCACCAGTGTCCTTGGTGGGCAGCTTAATCCGAGTGAGCAGTTCTTC
d_call: NA; j_call: TRBJ2-7; clone_size: NA; v_call: TRBV9; cdr3_aa: CASSVGTEAYEQYF; cdr3_nt: TGTGCCAGCAGCGTAGGGACAGAGGCCTACGAGCAGTACTTC
d_call: NA; j_call: TRBJ1-1; clone_size: NA; v_call: TRBV25-1; cdr3_aa: CASSDPPSPAFF; cdr3_nt: TGTGCCAGCAGTGATCCCCCCTCGCCGGCTTTCTTT
d_call: TRBD2; j_call: TRBJ2-7; clone_size: many; v_call: TRBV7-9; cdr3_aa: CASSLVGGNYEQYF; cdr3_nt: TGTGCCAGCAGCTTAGTGGGAGGGAACTACGAGCAGTACTTC
d_call: TRBD1; j_call: TRBJ1-2; clone_size: NA; v_call: TRBV29-1; cdr3_aa: CSVGQSNYGYTF; cdr3_nt: TGCAGCGTGGGACAGTCTAACTATGGCTACACCTTC
d_call: NA; j_call: TRBJ2-5; clone_size: few; v_call: TRBV12-3/TRBV12-4; cdr3_aa: CASSPTRETQYF; cdr3_nt: TGTGCCAGCAGCCCGACCCGGGAGACCCAGTACTTC
d_call: NA; j_call: TRBJ2-1; clone_size: once; v_call: TRBV10-3; cdr3_aa: CAIMGQGGYNEQFF; cdr3_nt: TGTGCCATCATGGGGCAGGGAGGATACAATGAGCAGTTCTTC
d_call: NA; j_call: TRBJ2-7; clone_size: NA; v_call: TRBV7-9; cdr3_aa: CASSLGSVEGRHYF; cdr3_nt: TGTGCCAGCAGCTTAGGGTCGGTCGAAGGGAGACATTACTTC
d_call: NA; j_call: TRBJ1-6; clone_size: NA; v_call: TRBV20-1; cdr3_aa: CSAAVSTNGITLHF; cdr3_nt: TGCAGTGCAGCTGTATCCACTAACGGCATCACCCTCCACTTT
d_call: NA; j_call: TRBJ2-2; clone_size: NA; v_call: TRBV25-1; cdr3_aa: CASSEYNTGELFF; cdr3_nt: TGTGCCAGCAGTGAATATAACACCGGGGAGCTGTTTTTT
d_call: NA; j_call: TRBJ1-5; clone_size: many; v_call: TRBV5-5; cdr3_aa: CASSSQFMAQGKNQPQHF; cdr3_nt: TGTGCCAGCAGCTCCCAGTTTATGGCCCAGGGTAAAAACCAGCCCCAGCATTTT
d_call: NA; j_call: TRBJ2-3; clone_size: few; v_call: TRBV9; cdr3_aa: CASSVSVDTQYF; cdr3_nt: TGTGCCAGCAGCGTTTCCGTGGATACGCAGTATTTT
d_call: TRBD1; j_call: TRBJ2-7; clone_size: NA; v_call: TRBV7-6; cdr3_aa: CASSSQGADEQYF; cdr3_nt: TGTGCCAGCAGCTCACAGGGGGCGGACGAGCAGTACTTC
d_call: NA; j_call: TRBJ1-4; clone_size: NA; v_call: TRBV25-1; cdr3_aa: CASVSPANEKLFF; cdr3_nt: TGTGCCAGCGTGAGCCCGGCTAATGAAAAACTGTTTTTT
d_call: TRBD1; j_call: TRBJ2-7; clone_size: NA; v_call: TRBV6-6; cdr3_aa: CASSRMGQGAGQYF; cdr3_nt: TGTGCCAGCAGTCGGATGGGACAGGGGGCTGGGCAGTACTTC
d_call: NA; j_call: TRBJ2-2; clone_size: NA; v_call: TRBV13; cdr3_aa: CASSSQVTGELFF; cdr3_nt: TGTGCCAGCAGCTCCCAGGTCACCGGGGAGCTGTTTTTT
d_call: NA; j_call: TRBJ1-1; clone_size: NA; v_call: TRBV2; cdr3_aa: CASSDSGRGNTEAFF; cdr3_nt: TGTGCCAGCAGTGACTCGGGTCGGGGAAACACTGAAGCTTTCTTT
d_call: TRBD1; j_call: TRBJ2-1; clone_size: NA; v_call: TRBV10-3; cdr3_aa: CATFVGTGGSEQFF; cdr3_nt: TGTGCCACCTTCGTCGGGACAGGGGGCAGTGAGCAGTTCTTC
d_call: TRBD1; j_call: TRBJ1-6; clone_size: few; v_call: TRBV2; cdr3_aa: CASSEGQGYGSPLHF; cdr3_nt: TGTGCCAGCAGCGAGGGACAGGGGTACGGTTCACCCCTCCACTTT
d_call: NA; j_call: TRBJ1-1; clone_size: NA; v_call: TRBV7-2; cdr3_aa: CASSLAPPADTEAFF; cdr3_nt: TGTGCCAGCAGCTTAGCCCCCCCAGCGGACACTGAAGCTTTCTTT
d_call: NA; j_call: TRBJ2-1; clone_size: NA; v_call: TRBV7-3; cdr3_aa: CASSLIEFGEQFF; cdr3_nt: TGTGCCAGCAGCTTAATCGAGTTTGGGGAGCAGTTCTTC
d_call: TRBD2; j_call: TRBJ2-1; clone_size: NA; v_call: TRBV7-9; cdr3_aa: CASSPYPIRGGLYNEQFF; cdr3_nt: TGTGCCAGCAGCCCCTACCCCATCCGGGGGGGCCTCTACAATGAGCAGTTCTTC